This TCR beta chain was recorded in a study of blood T cell repertoires in COVID-19. The overall study: Sites in the United States, Italy and Spain provided acute and convalescent COVID-19 samples.

Per the original methods: From reference gene primer amplification, estimates of nucleated cell counts were derived. This table comes from immunoSEQ multiplex PCR, and its TCRdb copy is limited to in-frame clones, with some not included. The DNA was the basis for D and trimming; V, J and clone size are from that table. The sample comprises around 160,000 clones, 65% to 85% of which are singletons, and 9.5% to 11% rests with the top ten. Germline values: CDR1 SGHRS, CDR2 YFSETQ. The CDR3 is 12 residues long. Trimming pared 5 bases from V and 6 bases from J, leaving 12 bases between. The chain links TRBV5-1 to TRBJ2-7; a possible D gene is TRBD2 (5 bases). The sample was peripheral blood. This TCR was recovered from a man aged 55 to 69 with active or convalescent COVID-19. CDR3 nucleotide sequence: TGCGCCAGCAGGCCTGAAGGGAGCGAGCAGTACTTC. Encoded protein: CASRPEGSEQYF.